Presented here are 3 T cell receptor beta chains from one specimen sequenced in a study of blood T cells in healthy people across ages. A second about 7 to 12 cycle PCR used barcoded and J-beta primers. TCRdb analysed the 5' RACE reads with MiXCR anew, one entry per CDR3 protein. The table includes 780,000 or so distinct CDR3 sequences, 56% detected once. The source material was blood. These receptors came from a man aged 35 to 55 in good health.

The CDR3 DNA reads TGCGCCAGCAGCGCAAGACAGGGCCCCACAGATACGCAGTATTTT. Its protein product is CASSARQGPTDTQYF. The gene calls are TRBV5-1 and TRBJ2-3; 7 bases line up with TRBD1. From germline, CDR1 is SGHRS and CDR2 YFSETQ. This CDR3 has 15 residues. V was clipped by 4 bases and J by 2 bases; unmatched bases: 7.

V usage is TRBV12-5 and J usage is TRBJ2-1; 16 nucleotides agree with TRBD2. The CDR3 consists of 21 residues. Trimming took 5 bases from V and 8 from J; bases not matched to a gene: 21. CDR1 LGHNT and CDR2 FRNRAP come from the germline V gene. For the CDR3, the DNA is TGTGCTAGTGGTCCGGGACTAGCGGGAGGGCGGTCCATTAAGGGTTGGTATGAGCAGTTCTTC. It is translated as CASGPGLAGGRSIKGWYEQFF.

With regard to this clonotype: The conserved phenylalanine or tryptophan is not found at the CDR3 terminus, so this likely reflects a read error. V is TRBV9 and J is TRBJ1-2, with D possibly matching TRBD1 (5 bases). There are 16 residues in the CDR3. Between the trimmed V and J ends, which lost 0 bases and 4 bases, there was a span of 16 bases. CDR1 is SGDLS and CDR2 is YYNGEE in the germline V gene. CDR3 DNA sequence: TGTGCCAGCAGCGTAGAAGGGGTAGATGGAGGCTATGGCTACACCTTA. This encodes CASSVEGVDGGYGYTL.